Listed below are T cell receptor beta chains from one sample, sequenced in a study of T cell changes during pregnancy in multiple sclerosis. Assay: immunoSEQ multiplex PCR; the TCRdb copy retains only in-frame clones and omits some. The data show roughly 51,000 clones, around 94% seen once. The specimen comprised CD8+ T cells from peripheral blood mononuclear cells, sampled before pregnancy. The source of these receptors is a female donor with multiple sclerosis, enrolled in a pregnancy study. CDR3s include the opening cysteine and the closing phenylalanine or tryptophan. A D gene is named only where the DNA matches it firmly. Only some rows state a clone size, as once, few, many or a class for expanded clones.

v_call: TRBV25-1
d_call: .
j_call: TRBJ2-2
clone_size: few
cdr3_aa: CASSTRSSDTGELFF
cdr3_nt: TGTGCCAGCAGCACTAGGTCTTCTGACACCGGGGAGCTGTTTTTT

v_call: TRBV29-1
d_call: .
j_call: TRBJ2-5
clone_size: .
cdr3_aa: CSVLDSDPMSTQYF
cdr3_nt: TGCAGCGTCCTGGACAGCGACCCAATGTCGACCCAGTACTTC

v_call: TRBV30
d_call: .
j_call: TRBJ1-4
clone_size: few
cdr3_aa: CAWSRGSTNEKLFF
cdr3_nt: TGTGCCTGGAGCAGGGGCTCAACTAATGAAAAACTGTTTTTT

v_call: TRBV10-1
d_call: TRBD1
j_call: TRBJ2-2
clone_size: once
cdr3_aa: CASCGDRGAGELFF
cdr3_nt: TGCGCCAGCTGTGGAGACAGGGGAGCCGGGGAGCTGTTTTTT

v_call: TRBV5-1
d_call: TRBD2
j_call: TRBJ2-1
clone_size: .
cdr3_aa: CASSSGTSRGSNEQFF
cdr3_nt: TGCGCCAGCAGCTCCGGGACTAGCCGAGGGAGCAATGAGCAGTTCTTC

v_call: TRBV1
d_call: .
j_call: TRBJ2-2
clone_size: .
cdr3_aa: CTSSHATSGGNTGELFF
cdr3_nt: TGCACCAGCAGCCACGCAACTAGCGGGGGGAACACCGGGGAGCTGTTTTTT

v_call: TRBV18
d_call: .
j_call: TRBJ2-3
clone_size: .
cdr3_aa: CASSPPPGSHAFGDTQYF
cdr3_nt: TGTGCCAGCTCACCACCCCCGGGGAGCCACGCTTTCGGGGATACGCAGTATTTT

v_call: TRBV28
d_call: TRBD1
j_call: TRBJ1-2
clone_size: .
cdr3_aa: CASSYRLYRGNYGYTF
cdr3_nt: TGTGCCAGCAGTTATAGATTATACAGGGGGAACTATGGCTACACCTTC

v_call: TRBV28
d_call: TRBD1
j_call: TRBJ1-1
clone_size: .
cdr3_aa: CASTWDRGIMNTEAFF
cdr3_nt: TGTGCCAGCACCTGGGACAGGGGAATAATGAACACTGAAGCTTTCTTT

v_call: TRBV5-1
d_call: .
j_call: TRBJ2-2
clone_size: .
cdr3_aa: CASSSGNRELDTGELFF
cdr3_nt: TGCGCCAGCAGCTCCGGGAACAGGGAATTGGACACCGGGGAGCTGTTTTTT

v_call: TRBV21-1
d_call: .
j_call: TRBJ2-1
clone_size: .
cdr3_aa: CAPPAGAYYNEQFF
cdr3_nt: TGTGCCCCCCCGGCAGGGGCTTACTACAATGAGCAGTTCTTC

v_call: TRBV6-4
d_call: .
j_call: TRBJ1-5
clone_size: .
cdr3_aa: CASSEVGGSNQPQHF
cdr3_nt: TGTGCCAGCAGTGAAGTGGGAGGGAGCAATCAGCCCCAGCATTTT

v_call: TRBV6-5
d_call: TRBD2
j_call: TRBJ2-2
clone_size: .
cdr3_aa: CASSYVAGENTGELFF
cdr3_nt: TGTGCCAGCAGTTATGTAGCGGGAGAGAACACCGGGGAGCTGTTTTTT

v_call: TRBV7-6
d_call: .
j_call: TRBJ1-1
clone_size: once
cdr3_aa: CASSQEMNTEAFF
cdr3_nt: TGTGCCAGCAGTCAAGAGATGAACACTGAAGCTTTCTTT

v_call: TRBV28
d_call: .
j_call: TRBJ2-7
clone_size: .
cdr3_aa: CASRPPGAPPDEQYF
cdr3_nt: TGTGCCAGCCGTCCTCCGGGAGCACCCCCCGACGAGCAGTACTTC

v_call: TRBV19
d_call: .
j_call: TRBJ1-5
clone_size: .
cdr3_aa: CASTRSGDYSNQPQHF
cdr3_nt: TGTGCCAGTACCAGATCAGGGGATTATAGCAATCAGCCCCAGCATTTT

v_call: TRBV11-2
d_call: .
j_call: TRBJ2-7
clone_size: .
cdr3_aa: CASSLAGKDYEQYF
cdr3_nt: TGTGCCAGCAGCTTAGCAGGGAAGGACTACGAGCAGTACTTC

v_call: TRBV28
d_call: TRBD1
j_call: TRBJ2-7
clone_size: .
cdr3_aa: CASSASDRVNFYEQYF
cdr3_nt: TGTGCCAGCAGTGCGTCCGACAGGGTCAACTTCTACGAGCAGTACTTC

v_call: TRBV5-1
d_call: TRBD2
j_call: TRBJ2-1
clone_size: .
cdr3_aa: CASSFGTSGYNEQFF
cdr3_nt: TGCGCCAGCAGCTTCGGGACTAGCGGATACAATGAGCAGTTCTTC

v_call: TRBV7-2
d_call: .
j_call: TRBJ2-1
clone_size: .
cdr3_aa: CASSPLDPVEQFF
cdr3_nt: TGTGCCAGCAGCCCACTAGACCCGGTGGAGCAGTTCTTC

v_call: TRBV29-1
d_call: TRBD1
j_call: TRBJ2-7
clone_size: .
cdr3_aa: CSVKGQASYEQYF
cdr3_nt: TGCAGCGTTAAAGGACAGGCCTCCTACGAGCAGTACTTC

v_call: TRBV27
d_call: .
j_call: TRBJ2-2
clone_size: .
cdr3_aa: CASSPGQVTGELFF
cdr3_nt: TGTGCCAGCAGCCCGGGACAAGTCACCGGGGAGCTGTTTTTT

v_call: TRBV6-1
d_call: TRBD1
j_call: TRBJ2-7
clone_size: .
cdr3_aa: CASSVGQGAYRSYEQYF
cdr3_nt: TGTGCCAGCAGTGTTGGACAGGGGGCTTACCGATCCTACGAGCAGTACTTC

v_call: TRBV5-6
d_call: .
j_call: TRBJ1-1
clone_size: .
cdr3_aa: CASSFGGFMNTEAFF
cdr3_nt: TGTGCCAGCAGCTTTGGCGGCTTTATGAACACTGAAGCTTTCTTT

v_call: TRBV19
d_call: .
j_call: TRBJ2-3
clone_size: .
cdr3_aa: CASSWTVQGGTDTQYF
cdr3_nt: TGTGCCAGTAGTTGGACCGTTCAGGGCGGCACAGATACGCAGTATTTT

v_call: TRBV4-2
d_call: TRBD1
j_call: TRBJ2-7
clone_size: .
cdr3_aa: CASSPPGGLDYEQYF
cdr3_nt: TGTGCCAGCAGCCCGCCAGGGGGTCTTGACTACGAGCAGTACTTC

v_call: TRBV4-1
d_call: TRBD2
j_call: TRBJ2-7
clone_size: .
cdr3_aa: CASSQVISGRYKQYF
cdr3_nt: TGCGCCAGCAGCCAAGTGATTAGCGGGAGGTACAAGCAGTACTTC

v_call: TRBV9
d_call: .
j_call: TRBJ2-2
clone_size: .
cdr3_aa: CASSVQDADTGELFF
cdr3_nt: TGTGCCAGCAGCGTACAGGATGCTGACACCGGGGAGCTGTTTTTT

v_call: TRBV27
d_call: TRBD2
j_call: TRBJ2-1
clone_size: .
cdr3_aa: CASSLWTSDEQFF
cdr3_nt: TGTGCCAGCAGTTTATGGACTAGCGATGAGCAGTTCTTC